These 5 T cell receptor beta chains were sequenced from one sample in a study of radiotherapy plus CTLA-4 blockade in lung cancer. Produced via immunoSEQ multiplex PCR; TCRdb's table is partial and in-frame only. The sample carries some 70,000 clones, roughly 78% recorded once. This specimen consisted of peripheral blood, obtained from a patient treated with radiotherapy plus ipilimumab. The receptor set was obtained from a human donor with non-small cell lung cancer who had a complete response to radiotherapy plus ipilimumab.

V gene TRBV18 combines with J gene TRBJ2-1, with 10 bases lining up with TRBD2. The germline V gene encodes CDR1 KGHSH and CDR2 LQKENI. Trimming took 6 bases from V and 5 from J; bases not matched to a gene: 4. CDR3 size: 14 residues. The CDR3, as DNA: TGTGCCAGCTCCGGACTAGCGGACAACAATGAGCAGTTCTTC. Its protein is CASSGLADNNEQFF. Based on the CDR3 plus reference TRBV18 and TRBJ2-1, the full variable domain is NAGVMQNPRHLVRRRGQEARLRCSPMKGHSHVYWYRQLPEEGLKFMVYLQKENIIDESGMPKERFSAEFPKEGPSILRIQQVVRGDSAAYFCASSGLADNNEQFFGPGTRLTVL.

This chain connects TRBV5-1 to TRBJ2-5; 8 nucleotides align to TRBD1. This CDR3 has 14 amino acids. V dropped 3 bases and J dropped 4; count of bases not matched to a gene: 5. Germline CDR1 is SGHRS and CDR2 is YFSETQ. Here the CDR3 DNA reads TGCGCCAGCAGCTGGACAGGGCCCGGAGAGACCCAGTACTTC. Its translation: CASSWTGPGETQYF.

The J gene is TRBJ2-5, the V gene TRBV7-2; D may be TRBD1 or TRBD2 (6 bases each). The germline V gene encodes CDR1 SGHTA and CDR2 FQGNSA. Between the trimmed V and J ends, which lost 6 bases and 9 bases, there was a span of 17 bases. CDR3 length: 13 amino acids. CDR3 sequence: CASSSGGGESQYF. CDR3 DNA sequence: TGTGCCAGCAGTTCCGGGGGCGGGGAGTCCCAGTACTTC.

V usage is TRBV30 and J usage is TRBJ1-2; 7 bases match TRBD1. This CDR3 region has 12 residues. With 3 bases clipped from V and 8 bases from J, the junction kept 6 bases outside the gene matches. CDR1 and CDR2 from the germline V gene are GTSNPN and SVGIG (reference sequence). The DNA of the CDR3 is TGTGCCTGGAGCCGGCAGGGGGGGGGCTACACCTTC. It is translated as CAWSRQGGGYTF.

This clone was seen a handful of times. CDR3 sequence (DNA): TGTGCCAGCAGCCCAAACAGGGAAAATGGCTACACCTTC. Translating it yields CASSPNRENGYTF. The chain couples TRBV11-3 to TRBJ1-2, with D possibly matching TRBD1 (6 bases). The CDR3 totals 13 residues. Trimming left V 5 bases short and J 6 bases short, with 13 bases between. CDR1 and CDR2 from the germline V gene are SGHNT and YENEEA. Full variable domain (remainder filled in from reference TRBV11-3 and TRBJ1-2): EAGVVQSPRYKIIEKKQPVAFWCNPISGHNTLYWYLQNLGQGPELLIRYENEEAVDDSQLPKDRFSAERLKGVDSTLKIQPAELGDSAVYLCASSPNRENGYTFGSGTRLTVV.